A single TCR beta chain is shown here with its context. Antigen: not known. Germline CDR1 reads LNHNV; CDR2 reads YYDKDF (reference sequence). CDR3 length: 13 amino acids. This specimen comes from a study of CXCR3-negative and CXCR3-positive naive CD8 T cells. Findings and caveats of the study: Researchers report that CXCR3-positive naive cells carry more hydrophobic TRB CDR3s than CXCR3-negative naive cells. Fresh PBMCs were used in most assays, and CXCR3 expression partially decreased after cryopreservation. Memory CD8+ T cell repertoires were far less diverse than both naive subsets.

cDNA libraries for TRB were generated by 5' RACE incorporating UMI labels. TCRdb re-called the 5' RACE reads; one entry per CDR3 protein, DNA not given. Here the sample table reports under 85,000 distinct CDR3 sequences. Within the CD8+ T cell compartment, naive cells were CD45RO-CCR7+CD27+CD95-. The receptor was isolated from a human donor in good health. Some clones in this sample may be carry-over from other donors' samples. The sequenced sample consisted of naive CXCR3+ CD8+ T cells from blood. Subset of the sample: CD45RO-CCR7+CD27+CD95- naive CD8+ T cells expressing CXCR3 (TNR3+). This chain uses TRBV15 with TRBJ2-2. The CDR3 sequence: CATSRGSTGELFF.